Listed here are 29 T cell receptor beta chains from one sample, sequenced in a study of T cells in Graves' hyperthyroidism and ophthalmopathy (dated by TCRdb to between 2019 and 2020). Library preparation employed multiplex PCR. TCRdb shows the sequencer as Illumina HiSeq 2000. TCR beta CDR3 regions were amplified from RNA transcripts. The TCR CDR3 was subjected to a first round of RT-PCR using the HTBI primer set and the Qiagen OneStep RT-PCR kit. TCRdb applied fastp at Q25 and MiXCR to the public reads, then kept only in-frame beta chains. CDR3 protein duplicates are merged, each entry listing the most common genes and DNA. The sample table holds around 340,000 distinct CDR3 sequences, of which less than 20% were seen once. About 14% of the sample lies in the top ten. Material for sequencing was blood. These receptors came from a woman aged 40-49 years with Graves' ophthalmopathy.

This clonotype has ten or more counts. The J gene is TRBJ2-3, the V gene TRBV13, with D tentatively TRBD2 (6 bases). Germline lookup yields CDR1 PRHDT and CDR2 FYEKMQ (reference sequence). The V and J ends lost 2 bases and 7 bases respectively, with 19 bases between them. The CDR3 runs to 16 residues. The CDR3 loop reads CASSLRDGGPTYTQYF. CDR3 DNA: TGTGCCAGCAGCTTAAGGGACGGGGGACCTACTTATACGCAGTATTTT. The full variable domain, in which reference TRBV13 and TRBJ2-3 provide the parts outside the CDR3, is AAGVIQSPRHLIKEKRETATLKCYPIPRHDTVYWYQQGPGQDPQFLISFYEKMQSDKGSIPDRFSAQQFSDYHSELNMSSLELGDSALYFCASSLRDGGPTYTQYFGPGTRLTVL.

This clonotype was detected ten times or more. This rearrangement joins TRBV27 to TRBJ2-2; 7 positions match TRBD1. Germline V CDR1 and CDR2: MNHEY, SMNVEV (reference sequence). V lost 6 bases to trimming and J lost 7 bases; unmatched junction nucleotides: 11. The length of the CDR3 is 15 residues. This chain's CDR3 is CASRRQGIVVGELFF. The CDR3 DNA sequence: TGTGCCAGCAGAAGACAGGGAATTGTGGTCGGGGAGCTGTTTTTT.

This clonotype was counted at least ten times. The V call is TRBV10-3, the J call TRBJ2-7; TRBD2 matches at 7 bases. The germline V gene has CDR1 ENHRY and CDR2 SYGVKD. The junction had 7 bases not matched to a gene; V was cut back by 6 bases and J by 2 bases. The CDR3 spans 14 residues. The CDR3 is CAIRPREVTYEQYF. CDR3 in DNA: TGTGCCATCAGACCACGGGAGGTTACCTACGAGCAGTACTTC.

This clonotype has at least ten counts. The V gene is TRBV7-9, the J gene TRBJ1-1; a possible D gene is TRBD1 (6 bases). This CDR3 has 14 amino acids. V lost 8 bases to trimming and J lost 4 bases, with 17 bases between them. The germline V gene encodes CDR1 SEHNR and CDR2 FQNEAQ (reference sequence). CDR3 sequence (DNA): TGTGCCAGCCGACCACAGGGCGATAGCACTGAAGCTTTCTTT. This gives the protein CASRPQGDSTEAFF.

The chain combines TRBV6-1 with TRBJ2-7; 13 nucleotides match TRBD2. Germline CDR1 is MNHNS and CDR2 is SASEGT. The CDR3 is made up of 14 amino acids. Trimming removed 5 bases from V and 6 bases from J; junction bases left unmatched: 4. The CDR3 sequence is CASSPGTSGTEQYF. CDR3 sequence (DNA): TGTGCCAGCAGTCCCGGGACTAGCGGGACCGAGCAGTACTTC.

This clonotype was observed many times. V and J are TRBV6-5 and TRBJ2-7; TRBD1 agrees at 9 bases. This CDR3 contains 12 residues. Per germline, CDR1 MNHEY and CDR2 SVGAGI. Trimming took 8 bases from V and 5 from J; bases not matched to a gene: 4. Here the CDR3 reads CASGTGRDEQYF. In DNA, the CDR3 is TGTGCCAGCGGGACAGGGAGGGACGAGCAGTACTTC.

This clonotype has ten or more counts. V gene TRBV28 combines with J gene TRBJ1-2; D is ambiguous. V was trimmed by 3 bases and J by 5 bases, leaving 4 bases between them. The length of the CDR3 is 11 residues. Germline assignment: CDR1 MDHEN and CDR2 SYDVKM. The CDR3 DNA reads TGTGCCAGCAGTTTTGAGTATGGCTACACCTTC. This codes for CASSFEYGYTF.

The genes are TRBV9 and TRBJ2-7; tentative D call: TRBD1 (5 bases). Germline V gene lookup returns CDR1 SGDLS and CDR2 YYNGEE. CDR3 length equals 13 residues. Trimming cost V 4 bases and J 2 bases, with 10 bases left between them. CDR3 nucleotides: TGTGCCAGCAGCCCCGCAGGGCCCTACGAGCAGTACTTC. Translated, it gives CASSPAGPYEQYF.

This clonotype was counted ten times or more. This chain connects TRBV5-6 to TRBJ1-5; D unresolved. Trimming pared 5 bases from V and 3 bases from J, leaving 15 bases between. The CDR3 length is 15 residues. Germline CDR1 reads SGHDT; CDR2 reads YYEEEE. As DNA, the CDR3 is TGTGCCAGCAGACCCGTGAGGGTCTCCAATCAGCCCCAGCATTTT. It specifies CASRPVRVSNQPQHF.

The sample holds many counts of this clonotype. CDR3 sequence (DNA): TGTGCCAGCAGCTTCCACAGCGGGGGGCAAGGGGCCAACGTCCTGACTTTC. Translation: CASSFHSGGQGANVLTF. J is TRBJ2-6 and V is TRBV11-1; 9 nucleotides align to TRBD2. The germline V gene encodes CDR1 SGHAT and CDR2 FQDESV (reference sequence). After removal of 3 bases from V and 4 bases from J, the junction contained 7 bases not matched to a gene. The CDR3 consists of 17 residues. Together with reference TRBV11-1 and TRBJ2-6, the CDR3 gives the full variable domain: EAEVAQSPRYKITEKSQAVAFWCDPISGHATLYWYRQILGQGPELLVQFQDESVVDDSQLPKDRFSAERLKGVDSTLKIQPAELGDSAMYLCASSFHSGGQGANVLTFGAGSRLTVL.

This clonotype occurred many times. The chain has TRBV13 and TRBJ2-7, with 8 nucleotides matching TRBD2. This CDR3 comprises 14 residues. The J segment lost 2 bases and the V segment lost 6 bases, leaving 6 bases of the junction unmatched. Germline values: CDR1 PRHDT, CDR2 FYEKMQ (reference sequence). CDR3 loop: CASSEAGAAYEQYF. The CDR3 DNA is TGTGCCAGCAGTGAAGCGGGAGCTGCCTACGAGCAGTACTTC.

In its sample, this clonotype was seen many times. Here the CDR3 reads CASSLGGSGPRSYEQYF. As DNA, the CDR3 is TGTGCCAGCAGCTTGGGGGGCAGTGGCCCCCGCTCCTACGAGCAGTACTTC. The chain has TRBV5-6 and TRBJ2-7; a possible D gene is TRBD1 (5 bases). From germline, CDR1 is SGHDT and CDR2 YYEEEE. This CDR3 contains 17 residues. The ends were cut back, 0 bases at V and 0 bases at J, with 16 bases in the middle.

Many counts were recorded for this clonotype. The CDR3 spells CASSVIGHEYF. The DNA for the CDR3 is TGTGCCAGCAGTGTCATAGGACATGAGTACTTC. The chain is built from TRBV2 and TRBJ2-7; maybe TRBD1 (5 bases). Germline loops: CDR1 SNHLY, CDR2 FYNNEI. Trimming cost V 4 bases and J 11 bases, with 12 bases left between them. The CDR3 sequence is 11 residues long.

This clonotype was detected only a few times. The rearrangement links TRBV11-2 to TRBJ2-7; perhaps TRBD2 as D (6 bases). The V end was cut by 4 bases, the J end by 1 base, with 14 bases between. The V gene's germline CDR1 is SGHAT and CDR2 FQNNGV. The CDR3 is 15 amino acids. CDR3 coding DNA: TGTGCCAGCAGCTCCGTCACGGGACTTTCCTACGAGCAGTACTTC. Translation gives CASSSVTGLSYEQYF.

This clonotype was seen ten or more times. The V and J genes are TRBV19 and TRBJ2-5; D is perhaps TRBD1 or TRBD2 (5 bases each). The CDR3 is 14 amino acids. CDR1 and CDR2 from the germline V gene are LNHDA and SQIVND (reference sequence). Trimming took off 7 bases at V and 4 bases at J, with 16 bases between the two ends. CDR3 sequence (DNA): TGTGCCAGTAAAAGGCAGGGAGTAGGAGAGACCCAGTACTTC. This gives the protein CASKRQGVGETQYF.

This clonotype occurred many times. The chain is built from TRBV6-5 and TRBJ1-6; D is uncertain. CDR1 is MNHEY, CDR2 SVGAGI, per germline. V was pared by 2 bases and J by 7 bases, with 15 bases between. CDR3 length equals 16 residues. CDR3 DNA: TGTGCCAGCAGTTACCTTCCAGGACGTACGAATTCACCCCTCCACTTT. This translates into CASSYLPGRTNSPLHF.

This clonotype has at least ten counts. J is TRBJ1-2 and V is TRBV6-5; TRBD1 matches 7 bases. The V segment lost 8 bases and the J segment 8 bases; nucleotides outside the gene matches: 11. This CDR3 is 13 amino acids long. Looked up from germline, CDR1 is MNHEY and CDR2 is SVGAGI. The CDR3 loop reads CASGNTGDHGYTF. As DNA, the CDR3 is TGTGCCAGCGGCAATACAGGGGACCACGGCTACACCTTC.

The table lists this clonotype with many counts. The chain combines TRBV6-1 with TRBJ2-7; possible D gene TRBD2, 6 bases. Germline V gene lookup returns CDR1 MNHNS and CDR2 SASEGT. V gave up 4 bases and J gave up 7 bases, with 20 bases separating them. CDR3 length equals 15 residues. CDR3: CASSATGLPIGEQYF. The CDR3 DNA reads TGTGCCAGCAGTGCAACCGGACTACCCATTGGGGAGCAGTACTTC.

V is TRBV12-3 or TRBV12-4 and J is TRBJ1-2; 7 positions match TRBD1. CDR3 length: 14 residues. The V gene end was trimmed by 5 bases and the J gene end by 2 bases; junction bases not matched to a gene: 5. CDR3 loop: CASSRQGLNYGYTF. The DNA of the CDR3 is TGTGCCAGCAGTCGACAGGGTCTGAACTATGGCTACACCTTC.

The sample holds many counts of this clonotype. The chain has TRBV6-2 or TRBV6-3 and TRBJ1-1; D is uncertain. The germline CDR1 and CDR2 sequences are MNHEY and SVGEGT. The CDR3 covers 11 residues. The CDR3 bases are TGTGCTGTTCTGGAGGACACTGAAGCTTTCTTT. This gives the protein CAVLEDTEAFF.

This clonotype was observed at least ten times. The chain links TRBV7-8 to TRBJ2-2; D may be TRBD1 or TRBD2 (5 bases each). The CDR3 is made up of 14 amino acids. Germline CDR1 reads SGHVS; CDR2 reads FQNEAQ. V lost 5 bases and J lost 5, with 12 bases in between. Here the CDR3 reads CASSMGPGTGELFF. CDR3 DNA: TGTGCCAGCAGCATGGGACCGGGGACCGGGGAGCTGTTTTTT.

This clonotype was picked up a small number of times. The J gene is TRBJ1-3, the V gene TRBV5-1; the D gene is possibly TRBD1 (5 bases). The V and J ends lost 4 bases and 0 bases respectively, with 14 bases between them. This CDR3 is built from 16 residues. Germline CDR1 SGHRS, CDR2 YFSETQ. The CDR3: CASSPMAGTSGNTIYF. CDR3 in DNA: TGCGCCAGCAGCCCCATGGCAGGGACCTCTGGAAACACCATATATTTT.

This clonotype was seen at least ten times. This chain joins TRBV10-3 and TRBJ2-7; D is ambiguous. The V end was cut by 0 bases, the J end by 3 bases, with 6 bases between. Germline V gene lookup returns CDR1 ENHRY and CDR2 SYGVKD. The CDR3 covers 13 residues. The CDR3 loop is CAISESLNYEQYF. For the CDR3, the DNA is TGTGCCATCAGTGAGTCGCTGAACTACGAGCAGTACTTC.

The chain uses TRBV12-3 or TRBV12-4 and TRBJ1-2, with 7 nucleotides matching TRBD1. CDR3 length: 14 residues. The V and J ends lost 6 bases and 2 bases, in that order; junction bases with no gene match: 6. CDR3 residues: CASRAGGANYGYTF. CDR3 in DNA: TGTGCCAGCAGAGCAGGGGGTGCCAACTATGGCTACACCTTC.

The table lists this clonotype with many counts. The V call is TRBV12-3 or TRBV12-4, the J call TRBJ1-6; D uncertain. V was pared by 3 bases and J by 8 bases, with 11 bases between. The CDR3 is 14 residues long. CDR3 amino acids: CASSFGGGDSPLHF. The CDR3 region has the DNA TGTGCCAGCAGTTTTGGTGGAGGCGATTCACCCCTCCACTTT.

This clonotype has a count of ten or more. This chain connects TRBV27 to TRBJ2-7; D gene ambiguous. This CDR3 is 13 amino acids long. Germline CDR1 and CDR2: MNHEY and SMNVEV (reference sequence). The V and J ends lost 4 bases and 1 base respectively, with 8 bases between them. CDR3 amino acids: CASSSQYSYEQYF. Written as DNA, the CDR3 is TGTGCCAGCAGTTCCCAGTATTCCTACGAGCAGTACTTC.

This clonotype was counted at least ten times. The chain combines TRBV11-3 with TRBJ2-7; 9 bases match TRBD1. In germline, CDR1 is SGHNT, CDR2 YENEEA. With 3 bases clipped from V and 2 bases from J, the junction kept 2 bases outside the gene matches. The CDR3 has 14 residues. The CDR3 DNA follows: TGTGCCAGCAGCTTCGGGACAGGGCCCTACGAGCAGTACTTC. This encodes CASSFGTGPYEQYF.

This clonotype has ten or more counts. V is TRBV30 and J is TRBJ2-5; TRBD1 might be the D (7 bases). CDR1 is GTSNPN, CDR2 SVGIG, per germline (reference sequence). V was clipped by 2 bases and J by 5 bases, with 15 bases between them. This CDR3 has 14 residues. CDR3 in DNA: TGTGCCTGGAGTCCACGGGGGACAGCGGAGACCCAGTACTTC. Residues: CAWSPRGTAETQYF.

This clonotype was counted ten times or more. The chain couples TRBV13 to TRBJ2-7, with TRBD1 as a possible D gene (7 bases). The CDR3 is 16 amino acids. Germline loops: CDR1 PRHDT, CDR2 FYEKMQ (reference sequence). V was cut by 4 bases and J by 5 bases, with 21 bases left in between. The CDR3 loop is CASSSASRGDLHEQYF. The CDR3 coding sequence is TGTGCCAGCAGCTCCGCCTCCAGGGGGGATCTCCACGAGCAGTACTTC.